The rows below give T cell receptor beta chains drawn from one sample of a study of T cells after yellow fever vaccination. MiXCR, run by TCRdb on the 5' RACE reads, gives a single entry per CDR3 protein. The sample includes about 330,000 distinct CDR3 sequences, roughly 8.4% seen only once; the top ten take around 17%. This sample comprised PBMCs, obtained approximately 47 days after the first yellow fever vaccination. All receptors derive from a man aged 18 to 30 who received the YFV17D yellow fever vaccine. Each CDR3 is given without its conserved first and last residue. Clone sizes are given selectively: once, few, many, or a class where the clone is expanded.

abundance	v_gene	CDR3aa
few	TRBV10-2	ASSLDIDIQY
few	TRBV4-1	ASSPGTGKETQY
few	TRBV20-1	SAGLGKRDTQY
NA	TRBV28	ASSRTGGFDGELF
NA	TRBV5-1	ASSLNERETQY
many	TRBV4-3	ASSPVVTGELF
few	TRBV18	ASSYILAGMETQY
few	TRBV12-3/TRBV12-4	ASSSGQWTGELF
few	TRBV12-3/TRBV12-4	ASSSPVWGVEQY
few	TRBV6-5	ASSYRRGDTGELF
few	TRBV12-3/TRBV12-4	ASSPGLPSTDTQY
NA	TRBV18	ASSPQGLLNEQF
NA	TRBV5-5	ASGPGPLCCTEAF
NA	TRBV18	ASSSPGQNSGELF
few	TRBV12-3/TRBV12-4	ASRPLRGRANTEAF
many	TRBV18	ASSSVQGSGNTIY
NA	TRBV4-3	ASSLGRHNEQF
NA	TRBV27	ASSLSAAGPGELF
NA	TRBV11-2	ASSLDAGGPGGTGELF
NA	TRBV7-2	ASSLEGGVGPQH
NA	TRBV7-2	ASSPQWVAEAF
NA	TRBV7-2	ASSPRGLSVETQY